The clone carrying this T cell receptor beta chain was found a few times. Looked up from germline, CDR1 is LGHNA and CDR2 is YNFKEQ. V trimming: 3 bases; J trimming: 5 bases; junction bases outside the gene matches: 6. The CDR3 length is 14 residues. The data derive from a study of blood T cell repertoires in COVID-19. Under the authors' procedure: Estimates of nucleated cell counts were drawn from the amplification of reference gene primers. Only in-frame clones appear in the TCRdb table, and some are missing; sequencing was by immunoSEQ multiplex PCR. V, J and clone size derive from that table, while D and trimming were established from the DNA sequence. Among under 200,000 clones listed, roughly 84% were seen once.

The source of this sequence is a man in his fifties with active or convalescent COVID-19. Source material: peripheral blood. The chain has TRBV4-2 and TRBJ2-5; 7 nucleotides line up with TRBD2. Here the CDR3 reads CASSQDSSGETQYF. The CDR3 DNA sequence: TGTGCCAGCAGCCAGGATTCTAGCGGCGAGACCCAGTACTTC.